The entry below gives a single T cell receptor (beta chain) sequence along with its context. Sequenced by immunoSEQ multiplex PCR; TCRdb stores in-frame clones only, minus some. This sample has around 380,000 clones, with roughly nine tenths found just once. V was trimmed by 7 bases and J by 0 bases, leaving 19 bases between them. Germline CDR1 is MNHEY and CDR2 is SVGEGT. The CDR3 runs 17 residues. As to treatment: around 19 received Ad26.COV2.S at low or high dose, single or two shots; roughly 5 received placebo; per-sample allocation not given. Each sample was drawn 63 days after the first injection (of vaccine or placebo). Adults aged 18-55 years in Boston included the donor. This entry comes from a study of Ad26.COV2.S vaccination and SARS-CoV-2 variants. The overall study: The donor belonged to the COV1001 Ad26.COV2.S trial arm.

The V call is TRBV6-2 or TRBV6-3, the J call TRBJ1-5; D remains ambiguous. Specimen: peripheral blood, collected in a trial of Ad26.COV2.S vaccine versus placebo. This TCR was sampled from a person between 18 and 65 years old who received the Ad26.COV2.S COVID-19 vaccine or a placebo. The CDR3 DNA sequence: TGTGCCAGCACCCCCCTCACCACGACGGGTAGCAATCAGCCCCAGCATTTT. Translated, it gives CASTPLTTTGSNQPQHF.